Described below is a single T cell receptor (beta chain) sequence and its context. The antigen remains unidentified. This specimen comes from a study of blood T cells in healthy people across ages. General study points: Bulk PBMC profiling left naive and antigen-experienced comparisons inconclusive. Across the age range, TCR beta diversity per million T cells fell in a roughly linear way.

The V end lost 5 bases, the J end lost 2 bases, and 9 bases lay between the germline ends. The CDR3 spans 13 residues. CDR1 and CDR2 (germline): SGHRS, YFSETQ. Sample-barcoded 5' priming and a J-beta primer mix drove a second PCR of about 7 to 11 cycles. Sequencing recovered at least 3 million CDR3-containing paired-end reads from each sample. One entry per CDR3 protein, called by TCRdb with MiXCR from the 5' RACE reads. The sample lists approximately 1,000,000 distinct CDR3 sequences, under 55% occurring once. The genes are TRBV5-1 and TRBJ2-3; D gene unclear. The sequence derives from a woman aged 55-70 years in good health. The sequenced sample was blood. CDR3 protein: CASRQSTTDTQYF. The DNA of the CDR3 is TGCGCCAGCAGGCAGTCTACCACAGATACGCAGTATTTT.